A selection of T cell receptor beta chains follows, all from one sample in a study of blood T cell repertoires in COVID-19. Method: immunoSEQ multiplex PCR; TCRdb's copy keeps in-frame clones and lacks some. The profile shows more than 350,000 clones, roughly nine tenths of them singletons. Sequencing input: peripheral blood. These receptors all stem from a woman in her twenties or thirties with COVID-19, enrolled during active disease. Each CDR3 is given with its conserved first and last residue. Each record gives: J gene, D gene, clone size, V gene, CDR3 length, CDR3 DNA, CDR3 protein. The D gene is left open where the match is weak. Clone size is not always given. Where it is, it says once, few, many or a class for expanded clones.

TRBJ2-1 | TRBD2 | NA | TRBV5-1 | 16 | TGCGCCAGCAGCTTGGAGGTGGGAGGGCCGGGAAATGAGCAGTTCTTC | CASSLEVGGPGNEQFF
TRBJ2-3 | NA | NA | TRBV3-1/TRBV3-2 | 17 | TGTGCCAGCAGCCCCCCAAAAGGCGGCTCTAGCACAGATACGCAGTATTTT | CASSPPKGGSSTDTQYF
TRBJ2-2 | TRBD1 | NA | TRBV10-3 | 16 | TGTGCCATCAGTGAGTCCGTGACAGGGGAAGCCGGGGAGCTGTTTTTT | CAISESVTGEAGELFF
TRBJ2-2 | TRBD2 | NA | TRBV6-5 | 15 | TGTGCCAGCAGTTCCCCCAGCGGGAGGCTGGGGGAGCTGTTTTTT | CASSSPSGRLGELFF
TRBJ2-1 | TRBD2 | NA | TRBV5-1 | 18 | TGCGCCAGCAGCTCGACGGTGAGCGGGAACCTATTTGACAATGAGCAGTTCTTC | CASSSTVSGNLFDNEQFF
TRBJ2-5 | NA | NA | TRBV4-2 | 16 | TGTGCCAGCAGCCAAGAAGGTGCGGGTAGCGAAGAGACCCAGTACTTC | CASSQEGAGSEETQYF
TRBJ2-1 | NA | NA | TRBV11-2 | 16 | TGTGCCAGCAGCTTAGCGGTGGGAGTGTCCTACAATGAGCAGTTCTTC | CASSLAVGVSYNEQFF
TRBJ2-5 | NA | NA | TRBV28 | 12 | TGTGCCAGCGGACGCAGGGGAGAGACCCAGTACTTC | CASGRRGETQYF
TRBJ2-1 | TRBD2 | few | TRBV19 | 16 | TGTGCCAGTAGTAACGGCGGGAGGTTGTCCTACAATGAGCAGTTCTTC | CASSNGGRLSYNEQFF
TRBJ1-5 | NA | NA | TRBV7-8 | 16 | TGTGCCAGCAGCTTAGCGCCCTACAGGTCCAATCAGCCCCAGCATTTT | CASSLAPYRSNQPQHF
TRBJ1-1 | NA | NA | TRBV14 | 13 | TGTGCCAGCAGCCAAGGACGGGGCACTGAAGCTTTCTTT | CASSQGRGTEAFF
TRBJ2-1 | TRBD1 | few | TRBV11-2 | 14 | TGTGCCAGCAGCTTAAATCCCCGGACAGGGGAGCAGTTCTTC | CASSLNPRTGEQFF
TRBJ1-1 | NA | NA | TRBV7-2 | 14 | TGTGCCAGCAGCTTAGGCAGGGTTGATACTGAAGCTTTCTTT | CASSLGRVDTEAFF
TRBJ1-1 | NA | NA | TRBV2 | 14 | TGTGCCAGCAGAGGGGGGGGCCGGACCACTGAAGCTTTCTTT | CASRGGGRTTEAFF
TRBJ2-7 | NA | few | TRBV6-2/TRBV6-3 | 16 | TGTGCCAGCAGTTACTCGTTTCGGACAGTCACCTACGAGCAGTACTTC | CASSYSFRTVTYEQYF
TRBJ2-3 | TRBD1 | few | TRBV7-9 | 16 | TGTGCCAGCACCTCAGGTAACGGACAGGATCTGGATACGCAGTATTTT | CASTSGNGQDLDTQYF
TRBJ1-1 | TRBD1 | NA | TRBV27 | 13 | TGTGCCAGCAGTTTCGGACAGGTCACTGAAGCTTTCTTT | CASSFGQVTEAFF
TRBJ2-2 | TRBD2 | NA | TRBV7-7 | 16 | TGTGCTAGCAGCCAGGGACTAGCGGGAGCCACCGGGGAGCTGTTTTTT | CASSQGLAGATGELFF
TRBJ2-7 | TRBD2 | NA | TRBV6-5 | 14 | TGTGCCAGCAGTTACGGGAGGGACGGCTACGAGCAGTACTTC | CASSYGRDGYEQYF
TRBJ2-7 | NA | once | TRBV7-2 | 15 | TGTGCCAGCGGCCCCCCAAACTCCGGGGGTTCCGAGCAGTACTTC | CASGPPNSGGSEQYF
TRBJ2-1 | TRBD1 | NA | TRBV7-2 | 18 | TGTGCCAGCAGCTTTGGATTAGCCGGGGACAGGGGAATTAATGAGCAGTTCTTC | CASSFGLAGDRGINEQFF
TRBJ1-5 | TRBD1 | few | TRBV6-6 | 16 | TGTGCCAGCAGTAACCAGGGGGCTCAGCCAGATCAGCCCCAGCATTTT | CASSNQGAQPDQPQHF
TRBJ2-5 | NA | NA | TRBV27 | 13 | TGTGCCAGCAGGTCAGGTGTATGGGAGACCCAGTACTTC | CASRSGVWETQYF
TRBJ2-3 | NA | NA | TRBV14 | 14 | TGTGCCAGCAGCCAAGGGACAGGCACAGATACGCAGTATTTT | CASSQGTGTDTQYF
TRBJ1-3 | TRBD1 | NA | TRBV10-3 | 15 | TGTGCCATCAGTGGACAGGGGGGGACTGGAAACACCATATATTTT | CAISGQGGTGNTIYF
TRBJ1-2 | TRBD1 | NA | TRBV5-1 | 15 | TGCGCCAGCAGCTTGGGGACAGGGGATTTTTATGGCTACACCTTC | CASSLGTGDFYGYTF
TRBJ2-4 | TRBD2 | NA | TRBV6-2/TRBV6-3 | 16 | TGTGCCAGCAGTTTAGCGGGGGCCTCGACCAAAAACATTCAGTACTTC | CASSLAGASTKNIQYF
TRBJ2-7 | NA | NA | TRBV6-5 | 14 | TGTGCCAGCAGATACAGCGATTTGGGCTACGAGCAGTACTTC | CASRYSDLGYEQYF
TRBJ2-3 | TRBD1 | NA | TRBV9 | 17 | TGTGCCAGCAGCGTAGGGGACAGGGTTGATCCCCCAGATACGCAGTATTTT | CASSVGDRVDPPDTQYF
TRBJ1-4 | TRBD1 | NA | TRBV9 | 14 | TGTGCCAGCAGCCGGACAGGGGGGAATGAAAAACTGTTTTTT | CASSRTGGNEKLFF
TRBJ1-2 | NA | NA | TRBV29-1 | 13 | TGCAGCGTTGAAGATTCCAGGGGATCGCGGATCCGCTTC | CSVEDSRGSRIRF
TRBJ2-5 | TRBD2 | NA | TRBV7-9 | 17 | TGTGCCAGCAGCTTAGCGGGGCTAGCGGCCTGGGATGAGACCCAGTACTTC | CASSLAGLAAWDETQYF
TRBJ1-2 | TRBD1 | NA | TRBV27 | 15 | TGTGCCAGCAGAATGCCGGGACAGGCAAAGGGCGGCTACACCTTC | CASRMPGQAKGGYTF
TRBJ2-3 | TRBD2 | NA | TRBV4-2 | 16 | TGTGCCAACAGCCAAGTGGGGACTAGCGGGGTGAATACGCAGTATTTT | CANSQVGTSGVNTQYF
TRBJ1-4 | NA | NA | TRBV18 | 15 | TGTGCCAGCTCACCACTGCCAGGGGAGGGAGAAAAACTGTTTTTT | CASSPLPGEGEKLFF
TRBJ1-6 | NA | NA | TRBV2 | 13 | TGTGCCAGCAGGACAGAAATGAATTCACCCCTCCACTTT | CASRTEMNSPLHF
TRBJ1-5 | NA | NA | TRBV30 | 14 | TGTGCCTGGTCCAAAGACAGCTACAATCAGCCCCAGCATTTT | CAWSKDSYNQPQHF
TRBJ2-7 | TRBD1 | NA | TRBV3-1/TRBV3-2 | 16 | TGTGCCAGCAGCGGCGACCCTGACAGGGGTGCCTACGAGCAGTACTTC | CASSGDPDRGAYEQYF
TRBJ1-1 | NA | NA | TRBV29-1 | 13 | TGCAGCGTTGTTGAACAGGGCGACACTGAAGCTTTCTTT | CSVVEQGDTEAFF
TRBJ2-1 | NA | NA | TRBV12-3/TRBV12-4 | 10 | TGTGCCAGCACAGGGAATGAGCAGTTCTTC | CASTGNEQFF
TRBJ1-4 | NA | NA | TRBV9 | 15 | TGTGCCAGCAGTCGTAGTGGCAGGGAGGGAGAAAAACTGTTTTTT | CASSRSGREGEKLFF
TRBJ1-2 | NA | NA | TRBV4-1 | 17 | TGCGCCAGCAGCCAAGATAGTGTCAGCCCGGACATCTATGGCTACACCTTC | CASSQDSVSPDIYGYTF
TRBJ2-5 | NA | NA | TRBV28 | 13 | TGTGCCAGCAGTAAGGGGGATGGGGAGACCCAGTACTTC | CASSKGDGETQYF
TRBJ1-4 | NA | NA | TRBV21-1 | 12 | TGTGCCAGCAGCTCCCCTCGGGGAGGGCTCCGTTTT | CASSSPRGGLRF
TRBJ2-5 | NA | NA | TRBV6-5 | 13 | TGTGCCAGCAGCTCCCGGCGAGGGGAGACCCAGTACTTC | CASSSRRGETQYF
TRBJ2-3 | TRBD1 | NA | TRBV6-1 | 15 | TGTGCCAGCAGTGAAATCAGGGGGCGTAAGGATACGCAGTATTTT | CASSEIRGRKDTQYF
TRBJ1-5 | NA | NA | TRBV1 | 18 | TGCACCAGCAGCCAAGTGGAGACAGCGAGTTATAGCAATCAGCCCCAGCATTTT | CTSSQVETASYSNQPQHF
TRBJ1-1 | TRBD1 | NA | TRBV18 | 14 | TGTGCCAGCTCACCCGGACAGGGAAACACTGAAGCTTTCTTT | CASSPGQGNTEAFF
TRBJ1-2 | TRBD1 | NA | TRBV5-4 | 15 | TGTGCCAGCAGCTTGGGCCAGGGGGCCGGGTATGGCTACACCTTC | CASSLGQGAGYGYTF
TRBJ2-6 | NA | once | TRBV10-3 | 16 | TGTGCCATCGGGGCGGGGGCCTCCTCTGGGGCCAACGTCCTGACTTTC | CAIGAGASSGANVLTF
TRBJ2-7 | TRBD2 | NA | TRBV5-4 | 15 | TGTGCCAGCAACAGAGCGGGGGGGGGCTCCTACGAGCAGTACTTC | CASNRAGGGSYEQYF
TRBJ2-1 | NA | NA | TRBV10-2 | 15 | TGCGCCAGCAGTGAGTCGGGTTTAAGCGGAAATGAGCAGTTCTTC | CASSESGLSGNEQFF
TRBJ2-6 | NA | NA | TRBV28 | 17 | TGTGCCAGCAGCCCACTTCGGGGTTCCTCTGGGGCCAACGTCCTGACTTTC | CASSPLRGSSGANVLTF
TRBJ2-3 | NA | NA | TRBV6-5 | 14 | TGTGCCAGCAGCCCCAGGGGTGGGACAGATACGCAGTATTTT | CASSPRGGTDTQYF
TRBJ1-1 | TRBD1 | NA | TRBV19 | 14 | TGTGCCAGTAGTACCTGGACAGGTGAGGGGTCAGCTTTCTTT | CASSTWTGEGSAFF
TRBJ2-3 | NA | NA | TRBV6-6 | 15 | TGTGCCAGCAACGAGGGGAGGTGGGGCACAGATACGCAGTATTTT | CASNEGRWGTDTQYF
TRBJ1-1 | TRBD1 | NA | TRBV5-4 | 18 | TGTGCCAGCAGCCCCTTACAGGGGGCAGCTTCTATGAACACTGAAGCTTTCTTT | CASSPLQGAASMNTEAFF
TRBJ2-3 | TRBD2 | NA | TRBV4-3 | 18 | TGCGCCAGCAGCCAAGACGGTATCAGCGGGAGTGGCACAGATACGCAGTATTTT | CASSQDGISGSGTDTQYF
TRBJ2-1 | TRBD2 | once | TRBV28 | 18 | TGTGCCAGCAGTCCCCGTTCGGGGGGACCGAGCTCCTACAATGAGCAGTTCTTC | CASSPRSGGPSSYNEQFF